Detailed here is one T cell receptor beta chain. Its antigen is unknown. These data come from a study of graft-versus-host responses after intestinal transplantation. Only in-frame clones appear in the TCRdb table, and some are missing; sequencing was by immunoSEQ multiplex PCR. Found here are 80,000 to 95,000 clones, approximately 94% of them singletons; the top ten hold about 2%. Points from the study as a whole: Peak levels of circulating GvH clones tracked with early post-transplant HvG declines. The authors found GvH clones in recipient marrow, some appearing first in ileum or blood.

The material sequenced was unstimulated CD8+ T cells sorted from spleen or lymph node cells, taken before intestinal transplant. This sequence was found in a human donor who received an intestinal transplant.

The CDR3: CASSQDVGGAYNEQFF. CDR3 DNA sequence: TGCGCCAGCAGCCAAGATGTGGGGGGAGCCTACAATGAGCAGTTCTTC. The rearrangement uses TRBV4-3 and TRBJ2-1; tentatively, D is TRBD2 (6 bases). V dropped 0 bases and J dropped 2 bases, with 11 bases sitting between them. Germline assignment: CDR1 LGHNA and CDR2 YSLEER. The CDR3 is made up of 16 amino acids.